The clone carrying this T cell receptor beta chain was counted between two and nine times. Its target is not known. The conserved phenylalanine or tryptophan normally closing the CDR3 is absent here, so this likely arose from a read error. The sorted Tregs were CD4+CD25+CD127-/low cells. Full-length variable regions came from constant-region reverse primers plus semi-nested Nested Universal Primer A PCR. Via MiXCR, TCRdb re-called the 5' RACE reads, giving one row per CDR3 protein. This sample has over 25,000 distinct CDR3 sequences, with 25% to 30% found just once. Broader study findings: Greatest tumor Treg TCR overlap was with tumor naive CD4+ cells. The TCR gene usage of tumor memory CD4+ T cells clustered together with blood and lymph node memory CD4+ cells and with lymph node naive CD4+ cells. Whole repertoires were not studied in the larger cohort, only one V-J beta rearrangement.

J gave up 7 bases and V 0 bases, and 6 bases lay outside the gene matches. The CDR3 runs to 14 residues. Germline V lookup: CDR1 SGDLS, CDR2 YYNGEE. The sequencing sample was made of tumor-infiltrating Tregs sorted from the breast tumor. This chain connects TRBV9 to TRBJ2-7; 8 bases are a match to TRBD1. The TCR comes from a female donor with breast cancer. In DNA, the CDR3 is TGTGCCAGCAGCGTAGAGGGACAGGCTTCAGAGCAGTACCTC. This translates into CASSVEGQASEQYL.